This T cell receptor (beta chain) comes out of a study of blood T cells in healthy people across ages. This CDR3 is built from 18 residues. Trimming took 4 bases from V and 5 from J, leaving 24 bases between them. CDR1 is SGDLS, CDR2 YYNGEE, per germline. Then a second PCR, running about 6 to 11 cycles, was carried out with a sample-barcoded 5' primer and a J-beta primer mix. TCRdb re-called the 5' RACE reads through MiXCR, storing one row per CDR3 protein. The top ten hold 13% of the sample, which has hundreds of thousands of distinct CDR3 sequences, around 50% seen once. Extraction yielded at least 6 micrograms of total RNA per sample.

The sample consisted of blood. This chain links TRBV9 with TRBJ2-2; maybe TRBD2 (6 bases). This sequence was found in a woman older than 75 in good health. The DNA for the CDR3 is TGTGCCAGCAGCCGTCGAGCTCCCGGCGGGGTTCAGACCGGGGAGCTGTTTTTT. It codes for CASSRRAPGGVQTGELFF.